The 10 T cell receptor beta chains below come from one sample, sequenced in a study of graft-versus-host responses after intestinal transplantation. Clones were read by immunoSEQ multiplex PCR, and TCRdb kept only the in-frame ones, dropping some. Seen here are about 86,000 clones, about 88% observed once, and the top ten hold approximately 0.3%. Antigens of these TCRs are unknown. The sequences come from unstimulated CD4+ T cells sorted from spleen or lymph node cells, collected before transplant. The receptors originated from a human donor who was the organ donor for an intestinal transplant.

This clone was seen once. The chain joins TRBV2 to TRBJ1-4; tentative D call: TRBD1 (5 bases). V was clipped by 6 bases and J by 5 bases, with 16 bases between them. Germline lookup yields CDR1 SNHLY and CDR2 FYNNEI. This CDR3 spans 15 amino acids. The CDR3 sequence is CASRSQGGRNEKLFF. Written as DNA, the CDR3 is TGTGCCAGCAGGTCTCAGGGAGGGCGAAATGAAAAACTGTTTTTT.

The rearrangement links TRBV7-2 to TRBJ1-1, with 7 nucleotides matching TRBD1. CDR1 is SGHTA, CDR2 FQGNSA, per germline. The CDR3 sequence is 15 residues long. Trimming at V came to 5 bases and at J to 5 bases, leaving 11 bases not matched to a gene. The CDR3 nucleotides are TGTGCCAGCAGCCTCCAGGGGGGATCAGGTACTGAAGCTTTCTTT. It encodes CASSLQGGSGTEAFF.

J is TRBJ1-2 and V is TRBV7-9; D ambiguous. V was trimmed by 2 bases and J by 4 bases, leaving 5 bases between them. The CDR3 covers 12 residues. Germline lookup yields CDR1 SEHNR and CDR2 FQNEAQ (reference sequence). The CDR3 DNA is TGTGCCAGCAGCTTATCGGGCTATGGCTACACCTTC. Its protein product is CASSLSGYGYTF.

This chain connects TRBV21-1 to TRBJ2-5; the table gives TRBD1 as D, unverified against the DNA. TRBV21-1 is a listed pseudogene. The CDR3 is 16 amino acids. CDR3: CASSKEAWDRGKTQYF. As DNA, the CDR3 is TGTGCCAGCAGCAAAGAGGCGTGGGACAGGGGAAAGACCCAGTACTTC.

The chain recombines TRBV29-1 with TRBJ1-2, with 8 bases that match TRBD1. This CDR3 is built from 13 residues. CDR1 is SQVTM, CDR2 ANQGSEA, per germline. V was pared by 2 bases and J by 8 bases, with 7 bases of the junction left unmatched. CDR3 in DNA: TGCAGCGTTGAACTGGACAGGGACGGAGGCTACACCTTC. Its translation: CSVELDRDGGYTF.

The CDR3 here is CASSTRTSGSPDTQYF. The CDR3 coding sequence is TGTGCCAGCAGCACCAGAACTAGCGGGAGTCCGGATACGCAGTATTTT. The gene calls are TRBV7-3 and TRBJ2-3; TRBD2 matches at 11 bases. Germline V CDR1 and CDR2: SGHTA, FQGTGA. The CDR3 is made up of 16 amino acids. Trimming cost V 5 bases and J 6 bases; bases outside gene matches: 10.

CDR3 sequence reads: CASDSATGDLYEQYF. The DNA for the CDR3 is TGTGCCAGCGATTCCGCGACAGGGGATCTTTACGAGCAGTACTTC. The V gene is TRBV6-4, the J gene TRBJ2-7, with 8 bases identical to TRBD1. Germline V gene sequence: CDR1 MRHNA, CDR2 SNTAGT. V lost 8 bases, J lost 4 bases, and 13 bases stayed unmatched. The CDR3 sequence is 15 residues long.

This clone occurred once. The chain links TRBV28 to TRBJ1-5; D is undetermined. The CDR3 totals 17 residues. Looked up from germline, CDR1 is MDHEN and CDR2 is SYDVKM. Between the trimmed V and J ends, which lost 4 bases and 3 bases, there was a span of 19 bases. In DNA form, the CDR3 reads TGTGCCAGCAGTTACCCCCGGGAACGGCGTGACAATCAGCCCCAGCATTTT. Amino acid sequence: CASSYPRERRDNQPQHF. Combining the CDR3 with reference TRBV28 and TRBJ1-5 gives the whole variable domain DVKVTQSSRYLVKRTGEKVFLECVQDMDHENMFWYRQDPGLGLRLIYFSYDVKMKEKGDIPEGYSVSREKKERFSLILESASTNQTSMYLCASSYPRERRDNQPQHFGDGTRLSIL.

This chain connects TRBV7-2 to TRBJ1-1, with D perhaps matching TRBD1 (5 bases). V lost 7 bases and J lost 3, with 12 bases in between. The CDR3 sequence is 13 residues long. Germline-derived CDR1 and CDR2 are SGHTA and FQGNSA. The CDR3 loop reads CASTFRDYTEAFF. Written as DNA, the CDR3 is TGTGCCAGCACCTTCCGGGACTACACTGAAGCTTTCTTT.

This clone was seen once. The J gene is TRBJ2-7, the V gene TRBV20-1; 7 bases align to TRBD1. The CDR3 has 11 residues. The germline CDR1 and CDR2 sequences are DFQATT and SNEGSKA (reference sequence). Germline trimming cut 5 bases from V and 3 bases from J; bases unmatched to any gene: 1. In nucleotides, the CDR3 is TGCAGTGCTGGGGACAGCTACGAGCAGTACTTC. Its translation: CSAGDSYEQYF.